This TCR beta chain was found in a study of blood T cell repertoires in COVID-19. In the study overall: Samples came from the United States, Italy and Spain, spanning acute and convalescent COVID-19. Sample material is recorded as cDNA or gDNA derived from T cells, B-cell-depleted T cells, or PBMCs.

At least ten counts were recorded for this clone. Original analysis: Reference gene primer amplification gave estimated nucleated cell counts. Sequenced by immunoSEQ multiplex PCR; TCRdb stores in-frame clones only, minus some. V and J calls and clone size are given by that table; D and trimming were obtained from the DNA. The table lists roughly 290,000 clones, more than 70% of them singletons. From germline, CDR1 is SGDLS and CDR2 YYNGEE. Trimming took 0 bases from V and 0 from J, leaving 7 bases between them. The CDR3 runs 15 residues. Sequenced: peripheral blood. V and J are TRBV9 and TRBJ1-5; the D is unclear. The TCR was taken from a woman between 50 and 59 years old who had recovered from COVID-19. Here the CDR3 DNA reads TGTGCCAGCAGCGTAGACGGGAATAGCAATCAGCCCCAGCATTTT. Translation: CASSVDGNSNQPQHF. Supplemented by reference TRBV9 and TRBJ1-5, the full variable domain reads DSGVTQTPKHLITATGQRVTLRCSPRSGDLSVYWYQQSLDQGLQFLIQYYNGEERAKGNILERFSAQQFPDLHSELNLSSLELGDSALYFCASSVDGNSNQPQHFGDGTRLSIL.